This TCR beta chain was found in a study of blood T cell repertoires in COVID-19. About the study: Material from acute and convalescent COVID-19 was sourced from the United States, Italy and Spain. Sources were T cells, B-cell-depleted T cells, or PBMCs; the material itself was cDNA or gDNA.

Generated by immunoSEQ multiplex PCR, the TCRdb table keeps only in-frame clones and is missing some. The sample holds around 210,000 clones; approximately 85% are singletons and the top ten take roughly 4.6%. Seattle cases were enrolled at active infection and followed longitudinally. The CDR3 spans 18 residues. V lost 4 bases, J lost 1 base, and 22 bases lay in between. Germline V gives CDR1 KGHSY, CDR2 FQNENV. This receptor was identified in a man in his fifties or sixties with COVID-19, enrolled during active disease. The chain joins TRBV16 to TRBJ1-1; no reliable D call. The sequenced material came from peripheral blood. The CDR3 DNA sequence: TGTGCCAGCAGCCGTTATACCTCTAGCCTTTCCCCGAACACTGAAGCTTTCTTT. Translated: CASSRYTSSLSPNTEAFF.